This T cell receptor (beta chain) is drawn from a study of shared clonotypes between healthy human individuals. Study at large: The plates for each donor numbered three CD4 naive, three CD4 memory, two CD8 naive and one CD8 memory.

Template for every sorted-subset replicate PCR totaled about 0.2 ug DNA, approximately 30,000 T cell genomes. The method was immunoSEQ multiplex PCR; TCRdb's version includes in-frame clones alone and lacks a portion of them. The repertoire holds a few million clones, more than 80% seen once, with under 0.45% in the top ten. Germline V lookup: CDR1 KGHSH, CDR2 LQKENI. Unmatched junction bases numbered 4, after V lost 0 bases and J lost 5 bases. The CDR3 runs 15 residues. The authors divided CD4+ cells into CD45RA+ naive and CD45RA-negative memory subsets. The clonotype comes from a man between 18 and 35 years old in good health. Some clones in this sample may be carry-over from other donors' samples. This sequence joins TRBV18 and TRBJ2-5, with 9 nucleotides matching TRBD1. Sequenced: naive CD4+ T cells from PBMCs. Documented subset: CD45RA+ positively selected. The CDR3 here is CASSPPETGGETQYF. The CDR3 DNA reads TGTGCCAGCTCACCACCGGAGACAGGGGGGGAGACCCAGTACTTC.